These T cell receptor beta chains were read from a single sample in a study of brain metastases from non-small cell lung cancer. Only in-frame clones appear in the TCRdb table, and some are missing; sequencing was by immunoSEQ multiplex PCR. The sample gives approximately 640 clones, roughly 86% of which show up once; 8.5% to 9% is in the top ten. Input material: tumor-adjacent normal tissue. Source of these receptors: a donor at least 40 years old with non-small cell lung cancer. Both conserved end residues are part of each CDR3. The D gene is left open where the match is weak. Not all rows give a size; the values are once, few, many and, for expanded clones, a class.

TRBJ2-1	TRBV7-2	NA	NA	CASSPPGRGFNEQFF	TGTGCCAGCAGCCCCCCCGGACGGGGTTTCAATGAGCAGTTCTTC
TRBJ2-1	TRBV25-1	NA	TRBD2	CASSSWGLAAYNEQFF	TGTGCCAGCAGTTCATGGGGACTAGCGGCCTACAATGAGCAGTTCTTC
TRBJ2-3	TRBV13	NA	NA	CASSLGAGGTDTQYF	TGTGCCAGCAGCTTAGGGGCAGGGGGGACAGATACGCAGTATTTT
TRBJ1-2	TRBV2	NA	TRBD1	CASSERGPNYGYTF	TGTGCCAGCAGTGAGAGGGGGCCTAACTATGGCTACACCTTC
TRBJ1-6	TRBV9	NA	NA	CASSGRVGNSPLHF	TGTGCCAGCAGCGGCAGGGTAGGCAATTCACCCCTCCACTTT
TRBJ2-3	TRBV21-1	few	NA	CASSVKSGRLSTDTQYF	TGTGCCAGCAGCGTAAAAAGTGGGAGACTAAGCACAGATACGCAGTATTTT
TRBJ1-2	TRBV4-3	NA	NA	CASSQDYRAGYTF	TGCGCCAGCAGCCAAGATTACAGGGCGGGCTACACCTTC
TRBJ1-4	TRBV12-5	NA	NA	CASGSYSSLQGRSATNEKLFF	TGTGCTAGTGGTTCCTACTCCTCATTGCAGGGGAGAAGTGCAACTAATGAAAAACTGTTTTTT
TRBJ2-7	TRBV5-6	once	NA	CASSLADRNYEQYF	TGTGCCAGCAGCTTAGCCGACCGAAACTACGAGCAGTACTTC
TRBJ2-5	TRBV5-4	NA	NA	CASSLLSGEDGETQYF	TGTGCCAGCAGCTTGTTATCCGGGGAGGACGGAGAGACCCAGTACTTC
TRBJ2-7	TRBV4-1	NA	TRBD1	CASSQMPGQRYEQYF	TGCGCCAGCAGCCAGATGCCGGGACAGCGCTACGAGCAGTACTTC
TRBJ1-3	TRBV24-1	NA	NA	CATHKNTGNTIYF	TGTGCCACCCATAAAAACACCGGAAACACCATATATTTT
TRBJ1-5	TRBV6-2/TRBV6-3	NA	NA	CASSYPGRRGNQPQHF	TGTGCCAGCAGTTACCCTGGACGCAGGGGCAATCAGCCCCAGCATTTT
TRBJ2-1	TRBV11-3	NA	NA	CASSPNRIHDNEQFF	TGTGCCAGCAGCCCCAACCGCATTCATGACAATGAGCAGTTCTTC
TRBJ2-1	TRBV5-6	NA	TRBD1	CASSPGTGSYNEQFF	TGTGCCAGTAGCCCCGGGACAGGGTCCTACAATGAGCAGTTCTTC
TRBJ2-1	TRBV24-1	NA	TRBD1	CATSDLAPGQGVNEQFF	TGTGCCACCAGTGATTTGGCCCCGGGACAGGGGGTGAATGAGCAGTTCTTC
TRBJ1-3	TRBV5-4	NA	TRBD1	CASSLPGQGTNTIYF	TGTGCCAGCAGCTTACCGGGACAGGGGACAAACACCATATATTTT
TRBJ2-2	TRBV9	NA	TRBD1	CASLPGTENTGELFF	TGTGCCAGCCTCCCGGGGACAGAAAACACCGGGGAGCTGTTTTTT
TRBJ2-3	TRBV5-1	NA	NA	CASSLDGTEGSTDTQYF	TGCGCCAGCAGCTTGGATGGGACCGAGGGGAGCACAGATACGCAGTATTTT
TRBJ2-2	TRBV3-1/TRBV3-2	NA	NA	CASSPGTTGELFF	TGTGCCAGCAGCCCCGGGACCACCGGGGAGCTGTTTTTT
TRBJ2-1	TRBV7-2	NA	NA	CASSRRGGGPYNEQFF	TGTGCCAGCAGCCGCCGCGGGGGCGGGCCCTACAATGAGCAGTTCTTC
TRBJ1-5	TRBV4-3	NA	NA	CASSHARYSNQPQHF	TGCGCCAGCAGCCACGCTAGATATAGCAATCAGCCCCAGCATTTT
TRBJ2-6	TRBV7-5	NA	NA	CASAMTMGSPSSRTSGANVLTF	TGTGCCAGTGCCATGACAATGGGATCCCCCTCCTCTCGGACGTCTGGGGCCAACGTCCTGACTTTC
TRBJ1-1	TRBV6-5	NA	NA	CASSLLGLGSEAFF	TGTGCCAGCAGCCTCCTAGGGCTTGGTAGTGAAGCTTTCTTT
TRBJ2-2	TRBV7-2	NA	NA	CASSPRTRGLSTGELFF	TGTGCCAGCAGCCCACGGACGAGGGGCTTGAGCACCGGGGAGCTGTTTTTT
TRBJ1-2	TRBV19	NA	TRBD1	CASSVWTGGNYGYTF	TGTGCCAGTAGTGTCTGGACAGGGGGTAACTATGGCTACACCTTC
TRBJ2-4	TRBV19	NA	TRBD1	CASSTGQDKNIQYF	TGTGCCAGTAGTACAGGACAGGACAAAAACATTCAGTACTTC
TRBJ1-2	TRBV6-1	NA	NA	CASSDKLKPHYGYTF	TGTGCCAGCAGTGATAAGTTAAAACCACACTATGGCTACACCTTC
TRBJ1-2	TRBV19	NA	NA	CASSSDRYIGYTF	TGTGCCAGTAGTAGCGACCGATATATTGGCTACACCTTC
TRBJ2-2	TRBV7-2	NA	TRBD2	CASSLDPSGRGNTGELFF	TGTGCCAGCAGCTTAGACCCTAGCGGGAGGGGGAACACCGGGGAGCTGTTTTTT
TRBJ2-3	TRBV6-5	NA	NA	CASSYGMGGSGDTQYF	TGTGCCAGCAGTTACGGCATGGGGGGTTCAGGGGATACGCAGTATTTT
TRBJ2-1	TRBV6-5	NA	NA	CASSRLMDNEQFF	TGTGCCAGCAGCCGACTGATGGACAATGAACAGTTCTTC
TRBJ1-1	TRBV4-1	NA	NA	CASSQGSGGRVRAFF	TGCGCCAGCAGCCAAGGTTCCGGGGGGAGAGTTCGAGCTTTCTTT
TRBJ2-3	TRBV7-3	NA	TRBD2	CASSLAGGRGTDTQYF	TGTGCCAGCAGCTTGGCGGGAGGGAGAGGCACAGATACGCAGTATTTT
TRBJ1-5	TRBV19	NA	NA	CASSIVYSQPQHF	TGTGCCAGTAGTATAGTATATTCGCAGCCCCAGCATTTT
TRBJ1-5	TRBV4-1	NA	TRBD1	CASSQFLSGGQGGNQPQHF	TGCGCCAGCAGCCAATTCCTCAGTGGGGGACAGGGAGGCAATCAGCCCCAGCATTTT
TRBJ2-5	TRBV7-9	NA	NA	CASSLVGGEQETQYF	TGTGCCAGTAGCTTAGTAGGGGGGGAGCAAGAGACCCAGTACTTC
TRBJ2-5	TRBV30	NA	TRBD2	CAWAGGYLRETQYF	TGTGCCTGGGCGGGGGGGTATCTTCGGGAGACCCAGTACTTC
TRBJ2-3	TRBV29-1	NA	NA	CSVEGRGGADTQYF	TGCAGCGTTGAAGGACGGGGCGGCGCAGATACGCAGTATTTT
TRBJ1-5	TRBV9	NA	TRBD1	CASSGTGEHQSQHF	TGTGCCAGCAGCGGGACAGGGGAGCATCAGTCCCAGCATTTT
TRBJ2-1	TRBV19	NA	NA	CASRNHEMGASYNEQFF	TGTGCCAGTAGAAACCACGAGATGGGGGCCTCCTACAATGAGCAGTTCTTC
TRBJ2-3	TRBV6-5	NA	NA	CASSYGMGGSGNTQYF	TGTGCCAGCAGTTACGGCATGGGGGGTTCAGGGAATACGCAGTATTTT
TRBJ1-1	TRBV6-2/TRBV6-3	once	TRBD1	CASSVSITGGTEAFF	TGTGCCAGCAGTGTGTCTATAACAGGGGGCACTGAAGCTTTCTTT
TRBJ1-5	TRBV4-3	NA	NA	CASSQDARGGSNQPQHF	TGCGCCAGCAGCCAAGATGCGAGGGGGGGTAGCAATCAGCCCCAGCATTTT
TRBJ2-7	TRBV6-6	NA	TRBD2	CASSLKLAGLYEQYF	TGTGCCAGCAGCCTTAAACTAGCGGGACTCTACGAGCAGTACTTC
TRBJ2-7	TRBV19	once	TRBD1	CASSIRTGGAYEQYF	TGTGCCAGTAGTATTCGGACAGGGGGGGCCTACGAACAGTACTTC
TRBJ1-5	TRBV6-1	NA	NA	CASSDSNNQPQHF	TGTGCCAGCAGTGACAGCAACAATCAGCCCCAGCATTTT
TRBJ2-5	TRBV5-4	NA	NA	CASSLDQGFSPRETQYF	TGTGCCAGCAGCTTGGACCAGGGGTTTTCACCAAGGGAGACCCAGTACTTC
TRBJ2-4	TRBV3-1/TRBV3-2	NA	NA	CASSRNCPICKKNIQYF	TGTGCCAGCAGCAGGAACTGTCCCATTTGCAAAAAAAACATTCAGTACTTC
TRBJ1-1	TRBV6-2/TRBV6-3	NA	TRBD1	CASSYSMTGGTEAFF	TGTGCCAGCAGTTACTCGATGACAGGGGGCACTGAAGCTTTCTTT
TRBJ1-1	TRBV11-3	NA	NA	CASSLTPPRGSEAFF	TGTGCCAGCAGCTTAACCCCCCCACGGGGGAGCGAAGCTTTCTTT